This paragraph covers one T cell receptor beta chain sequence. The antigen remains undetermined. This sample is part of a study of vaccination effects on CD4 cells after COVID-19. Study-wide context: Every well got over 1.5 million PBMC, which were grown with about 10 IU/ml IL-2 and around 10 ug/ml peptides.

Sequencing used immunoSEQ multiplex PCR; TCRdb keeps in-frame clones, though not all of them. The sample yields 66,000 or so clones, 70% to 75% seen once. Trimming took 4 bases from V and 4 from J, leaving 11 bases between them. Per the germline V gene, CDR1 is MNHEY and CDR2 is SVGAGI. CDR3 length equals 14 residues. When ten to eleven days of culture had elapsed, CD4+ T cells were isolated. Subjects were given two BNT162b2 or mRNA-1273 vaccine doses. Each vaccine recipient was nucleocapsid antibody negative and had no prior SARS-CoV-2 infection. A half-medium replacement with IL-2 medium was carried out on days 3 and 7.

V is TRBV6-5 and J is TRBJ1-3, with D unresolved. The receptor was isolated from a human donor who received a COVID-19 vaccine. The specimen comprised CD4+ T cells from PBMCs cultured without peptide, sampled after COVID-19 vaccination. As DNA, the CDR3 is TGTGCCAGCAGTTCGGTGAATCTCGGAAACACCATATATTTT. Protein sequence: CASSSVNLGNTIYF.